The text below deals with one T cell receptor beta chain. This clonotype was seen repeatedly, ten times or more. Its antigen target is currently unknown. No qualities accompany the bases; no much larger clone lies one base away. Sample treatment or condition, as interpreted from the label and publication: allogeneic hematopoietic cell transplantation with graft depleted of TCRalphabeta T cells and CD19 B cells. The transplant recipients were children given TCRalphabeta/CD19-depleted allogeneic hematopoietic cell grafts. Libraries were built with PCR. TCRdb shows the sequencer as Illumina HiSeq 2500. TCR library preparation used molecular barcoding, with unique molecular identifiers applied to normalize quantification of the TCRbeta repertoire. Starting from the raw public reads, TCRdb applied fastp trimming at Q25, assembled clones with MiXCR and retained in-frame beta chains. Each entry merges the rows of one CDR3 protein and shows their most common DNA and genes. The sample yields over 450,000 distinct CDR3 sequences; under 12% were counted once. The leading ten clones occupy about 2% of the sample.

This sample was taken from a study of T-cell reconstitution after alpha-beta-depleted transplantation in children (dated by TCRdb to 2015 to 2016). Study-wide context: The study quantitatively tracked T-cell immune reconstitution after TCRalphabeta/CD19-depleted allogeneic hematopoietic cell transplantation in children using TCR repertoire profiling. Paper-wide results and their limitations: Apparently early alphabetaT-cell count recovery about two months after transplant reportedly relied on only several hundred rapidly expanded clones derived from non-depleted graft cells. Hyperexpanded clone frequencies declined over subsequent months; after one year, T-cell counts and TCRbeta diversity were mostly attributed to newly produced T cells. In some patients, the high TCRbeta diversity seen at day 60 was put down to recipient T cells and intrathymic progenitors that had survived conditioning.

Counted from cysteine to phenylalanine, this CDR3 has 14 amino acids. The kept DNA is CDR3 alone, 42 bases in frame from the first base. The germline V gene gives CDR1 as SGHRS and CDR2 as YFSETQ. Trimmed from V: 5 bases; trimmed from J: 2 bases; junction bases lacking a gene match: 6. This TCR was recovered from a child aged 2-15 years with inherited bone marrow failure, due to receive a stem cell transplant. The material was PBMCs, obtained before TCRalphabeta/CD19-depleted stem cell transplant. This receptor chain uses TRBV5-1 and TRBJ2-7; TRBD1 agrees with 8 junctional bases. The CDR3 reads CASSWTGSTYEQYF. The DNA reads TGCGCCAGCAGTTGGACAGGGTCCACCTACGAGCAGTACTTC.